Listed below are T cell receptor beta chains from one sample, sequenced in a study of blood T cell repertoires in COVID-19. Produced via immunoSEQ multiplex PCR; TCRdb's table is partial and in-frame only. This sample yields 150,000 or so clones, of which 75% to 85% are seen a single time; approximately 13% belongs to the top ten. What was sequenced was peripheral blood. The receptors derive from a man aged 55 to 69 with active or convalescent COVID-19. The CDR3 runs from the conserved cysteine through the conserved F or W. Fields, in order: J gene, V gene, D gene, CDR3 protein. D genes are given only for firm matches.

>TRBJ2-3|TRBV24-1|TRBD2
CATSDPLAGGLYTQYF
>TRBJ2-1|TRBV28|TRBD1
CASSATGQSYNEQFF
>TRBJ1-1|TRBV2|-
CASRARREGTEAFF
>TRBJ1-4|TRBV5-1|-
CASSLGTSRVEKLFF
>TRBJ2-3|TRBV10-3|-
CAISDTNTQYF
>TRBJ1-3|TRBV19|-
CASSIAGGRNTIYF
>TRBJ1-5|TRBV2|TRBD1
CASSAQGEGVNQPQHF
>TRBJ2-7|TRBV5-6|-
CASSLPGYEQYF
>TRBJ1-1|TRBV7-8|-
CASSSKLQETNTEAFF
>TRBJ2-3|TRBV2|-
CASISGTDTQYF
>TRBJ1-1|TRBV6-5|-
CASRTHHRETEAFF
>TRBJ1-2|TRBV6-5|TRBD1
CASRPAGTGDGYTF
>TRBJ2-7|TRBV5-5|TRBD2
CASSLAAAGVYEQYF
>TRBJ2-1|TRBV4-2|-
CASSQDRGNDEQFF
>TRBJ1-5|TRBV15|-
CATSIQGNSNQPQHF
>TRBJ2-1|TRBV30|TRBD1
CAWRGDRYNEQFF
>TRBJ2-3|TRBV18|TRBD2
CASSALAGSTDTQYF
>TRBJ1-5|TRBV6-5|-
CASSTSTGGNQPQHF
>TRBJ1-5|TRBV6-1|-
CASSEGGGNQPQHF
>TRBJ1-3|TRBV2|-
CASSVGGSGGNTIYF
>TRBJ1-2|TRBV5-1|-
CASSPGGSYGGYTF
>TRBJ1-2|TRBV3-1/TRBV3-2|TRBD1
CASSQDSGQGWGYTF
>TRBJ2-1|TRBV5-4|TRBD2
CASSLGAEVAGVSEQFF
>TRBJ2-7|TRBV5-4|-
CASSFGGNRDYEQYF
>TRBJ1-6|TRBV28|-
CASSLLGGRDNSPLHF
>TRBJ2-1|TRBV2|-
CASSARTGREQFF
>TRBJ2-2|TRBV7-8|TRBD1
CASSTGQGPLVF
>TRBJ2-1|TRBV27|-
CASSLGGYNEQFF
>TRBJ2-7|TRBV12-3/TRBV12-4|-
CASSESSYEQYF
>TRBJ1-1|TRBV6-5|-
CASSRGSGKAFF
>TRBJ1-2|TRBV6-5|-
CASSQTGSNYGYTF
>TRBJ1-4|TRBV4-1|-
CASSQDRGTNEKLFF
>TRBJ2-1|TRBV7-2|TRBD2
CASSPYLAGSSYNEQFF
>TRBJ2-3|TRBV5-4|TRBD2
CASSLRLAGADTQYF
>TRBJ1-4|TRBV4-2|-
CASSPQNQADEKLFF
>TRBJ1-3|TRBV4-2|TRBD1
CASTATGSGNTIYF
>TRBJ2-7|TRBV7-7|-
CASSLGAGPSYEQYF
>TRBJ1-6|TRBV7-9|-
CASSLDGSPLHF
>TRBJ2-7|TRBV28|-
CASSQIRGFDEQYF
>TRBJ1-3|TRBV7-2|-
CASSISAVGSGNTIYF
>TRBJ1-3|TRBV4-3|TRBD1
CASSQVTGTLGNTIYF
>TRBJ1-2|TRBV27|-
CASSLQGGGGYTF
>TRBJ2-7|TRBV5-1|TRBD2
CASSPNQAGVPGEQYF
>TRBJ1-6|TRBV19|-
CASSMRNSPLHF
>TRBJ2-7|TRBV3-1/TRBV3-2|-
CASSPTSRGDEQYF
>TRBJ2-7|TRBV4-3|TRBD2
CASSQLSGSVSYEQYF
>TRBJ1-3|TRBV5-5|-
CASSLAAARVNSGNTIYF
>TRBJ2-5|TRBV9|TRBD2
CASSVATSGVQETQYF
>TRBJ2-6|TRBV6-2/TRBV6-3|-
CASSYRGYSGANVLTF